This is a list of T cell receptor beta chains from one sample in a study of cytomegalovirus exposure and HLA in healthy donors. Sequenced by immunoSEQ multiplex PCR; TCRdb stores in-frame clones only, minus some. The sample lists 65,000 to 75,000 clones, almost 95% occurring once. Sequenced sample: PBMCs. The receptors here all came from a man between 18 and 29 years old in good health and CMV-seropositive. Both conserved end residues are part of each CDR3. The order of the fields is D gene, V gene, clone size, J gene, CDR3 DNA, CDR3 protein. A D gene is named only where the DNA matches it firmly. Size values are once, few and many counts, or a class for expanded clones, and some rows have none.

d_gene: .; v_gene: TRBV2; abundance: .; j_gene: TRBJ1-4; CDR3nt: TGTGCCAGCAGTAACAGGGCCCCTGGCACTAATGAAAAACTGTTTTTT; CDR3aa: CASSNRAPGTNEKLFF
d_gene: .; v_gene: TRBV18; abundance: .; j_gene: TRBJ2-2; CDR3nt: TGTGCCAGCTCACCACAGACGGGGGCCGGGGAGCTGTTTTTT; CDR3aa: CASSPQTGAGELFF
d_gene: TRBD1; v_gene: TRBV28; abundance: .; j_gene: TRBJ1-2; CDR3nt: TGTGCCAGCAGTTCCCAGGGGGGTGGCTACACCTTC; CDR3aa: CASSSQGGGYTF
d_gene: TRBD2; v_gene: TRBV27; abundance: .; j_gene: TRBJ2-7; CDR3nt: TGTGCCAGCCAGGGACTAGCGGGTTACGAGCAGTACTTC; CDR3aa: CASQGLAGYEQYF
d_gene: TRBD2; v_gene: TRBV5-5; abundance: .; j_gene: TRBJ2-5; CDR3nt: TGTGCCAGCAGCTCTGACCTTCTAGCGGGCCAAGAGACCCAGTACTTC; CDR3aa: CASSSDLLAGQETQYF
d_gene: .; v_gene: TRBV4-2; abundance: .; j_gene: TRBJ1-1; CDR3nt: TGTGCCAGCAGCCAAGATCGGACATTCGCTGAAGCTTTCTTT; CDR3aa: CASSQDRTFAEAFF
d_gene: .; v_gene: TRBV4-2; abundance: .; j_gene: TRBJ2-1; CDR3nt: TGTGCCAGCAGCCAAGAACCCCATCTCAGGTCCGATGAGCAGTTCTTC; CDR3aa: CASSQEPHLRSDEQFF
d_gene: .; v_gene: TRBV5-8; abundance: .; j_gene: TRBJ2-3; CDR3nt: TGTGCCAGCAGCCGGAGAGATACGCAGTATTTT; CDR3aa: CASSRRDTQYF
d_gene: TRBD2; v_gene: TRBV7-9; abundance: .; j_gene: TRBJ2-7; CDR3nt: TGTGCCAGCGTAGGGGCTAGCGGGTCCTACGAGCAGTACTTC; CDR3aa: CASVGASGSYEQYF
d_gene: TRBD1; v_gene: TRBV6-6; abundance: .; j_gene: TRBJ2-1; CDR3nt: TGTGCCAGCAGTCGGGACAGGGCCTTAGGTGAGCAGTTCTTC; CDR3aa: CASSRDRALGEQFF
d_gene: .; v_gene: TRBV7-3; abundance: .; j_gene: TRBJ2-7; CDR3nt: TGTGCCAGCAGCTTAGGGGCCGGCCAGATTTACGAGCAGTACTTC; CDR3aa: CASSLGAGQIYEQYF
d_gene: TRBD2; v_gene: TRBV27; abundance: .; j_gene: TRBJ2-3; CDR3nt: TGTGCCAGCGGGACTAGCGGGGTTCATACGCAGTATTTT; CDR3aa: CASGTSGVHTQYF
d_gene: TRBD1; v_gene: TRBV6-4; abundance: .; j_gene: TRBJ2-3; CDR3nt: TGTGCCAGCAGCGATCGTGACAGGGGGAGCACAGATACGCAGTATTTT; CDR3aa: CASSDRDRGSTDTQYF
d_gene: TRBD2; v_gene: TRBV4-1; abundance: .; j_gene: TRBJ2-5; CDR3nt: TGCGCCAGCAGCCAAGATGTTATGGCGGGAGGGACCCAGTACTTC; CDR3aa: CASSQDVMAGGTQYF
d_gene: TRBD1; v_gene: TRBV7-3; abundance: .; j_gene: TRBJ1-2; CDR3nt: TGTGCCAGCAGCTTAATAAGGGGGCAGGGTTTGGCCTATGGCTACACCTTC; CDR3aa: CASSLIRGQGLAYGYTF
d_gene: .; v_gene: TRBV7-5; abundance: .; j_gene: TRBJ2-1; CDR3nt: TGTGCCAGAAGCTGTGGACAGGGAGGTTTCTACAATGAGCAGTTCTTC; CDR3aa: CARSCGQGGFYNEQFF
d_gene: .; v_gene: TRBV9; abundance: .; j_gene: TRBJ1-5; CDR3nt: TGTGCCAGCAGCGTAGGAGGACAGCCGAATCAGCCCCAGCATTTT; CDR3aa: CASSVGGQPNQPQHF
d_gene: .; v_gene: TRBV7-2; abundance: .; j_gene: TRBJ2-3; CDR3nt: TGTGCCAGCAGCTTAGCAGAGGGTTCGAGAAATACGCAGTATTTT; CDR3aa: CASSLAEGSRNTQYF
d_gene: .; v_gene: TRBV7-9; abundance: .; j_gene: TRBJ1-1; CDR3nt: TGTGCCAGCAGCTTACAAGCCGAGTACACTGAAGCTTTCTTT; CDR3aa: CASSLQAEYTEAFF
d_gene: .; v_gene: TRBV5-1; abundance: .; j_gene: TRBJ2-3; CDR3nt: TGCGCCAGCAGCTTGGAGGGGCAGGCAGATACGCAGTATTTT; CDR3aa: CASSLEGQADTQYF
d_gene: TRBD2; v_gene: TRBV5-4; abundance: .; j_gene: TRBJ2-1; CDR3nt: TGTGCCAGCAGCTTGGCCGGGACTAGCGGGGGCAATGAGCAGTTCTTC; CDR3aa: CASSLAGTSGGNEQFF
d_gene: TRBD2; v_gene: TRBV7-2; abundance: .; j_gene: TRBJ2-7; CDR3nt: TGTGCCAGCAGCCCGCAAGCGGGAACGGGCGAGCAGTACTTC; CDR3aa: CASSPQAGTGEQYF
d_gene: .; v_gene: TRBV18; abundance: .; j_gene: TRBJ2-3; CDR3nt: TGTGCCAGCTCACCAAAAATACAGACAAGCACAGATACGCAGTATTTT; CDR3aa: CASSPKIQTSTDTQYF
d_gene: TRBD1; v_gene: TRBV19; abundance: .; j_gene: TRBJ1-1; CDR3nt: TGTGCCAGTAGTGTCCGGACAGGGCGGATGAACACTGAAGCTTTCTTT; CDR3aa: CASSVRTGRMNTEAFF
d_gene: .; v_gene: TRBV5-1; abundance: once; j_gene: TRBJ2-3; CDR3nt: TGCGCCAGCAGCTTGAGCCATCTTGACACAGATACGCAGTATTTT; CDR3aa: CASSLSHLDTDTQYF
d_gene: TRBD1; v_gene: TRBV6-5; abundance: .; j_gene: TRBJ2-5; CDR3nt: TGTGCCAGCAGTTCAGGGACAGAAGAGACCCAGTACTTC; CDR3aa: CASSSGTEETQYF
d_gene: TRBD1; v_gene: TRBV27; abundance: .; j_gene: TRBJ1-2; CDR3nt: TGTGTCACCCGGGAGGGACAGGGACCGTCCAACTATGGCTACACCTTC; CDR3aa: CVTREGQGPSNYGYTF
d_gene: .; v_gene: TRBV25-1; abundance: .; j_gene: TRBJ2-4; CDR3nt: TGTGCCAGCAGTGAATATGGAGGATTAGCCAAAAACATTCAGTACTTC; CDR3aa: CASSEYGGLAKNIQYF
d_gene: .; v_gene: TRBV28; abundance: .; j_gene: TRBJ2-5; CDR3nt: TGTGCCAGCAGAGCGTTATGGACCCAGTACTTC; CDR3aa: CASRALWTQYF